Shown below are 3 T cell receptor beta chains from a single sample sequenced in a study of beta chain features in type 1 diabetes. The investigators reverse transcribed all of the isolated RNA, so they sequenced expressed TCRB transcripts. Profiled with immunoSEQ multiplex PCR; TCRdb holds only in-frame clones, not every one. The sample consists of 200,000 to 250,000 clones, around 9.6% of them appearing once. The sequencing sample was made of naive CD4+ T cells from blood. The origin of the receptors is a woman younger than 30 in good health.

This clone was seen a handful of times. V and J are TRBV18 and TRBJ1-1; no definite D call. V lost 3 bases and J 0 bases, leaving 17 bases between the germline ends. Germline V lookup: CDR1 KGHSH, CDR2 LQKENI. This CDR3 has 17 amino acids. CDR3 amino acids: CASSPNPRAVMNTEAFF. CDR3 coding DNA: TGTGCCAGCTCACCCAACCCGAGGGCCGTCATGAACACTGAAGCTTTCTTT.

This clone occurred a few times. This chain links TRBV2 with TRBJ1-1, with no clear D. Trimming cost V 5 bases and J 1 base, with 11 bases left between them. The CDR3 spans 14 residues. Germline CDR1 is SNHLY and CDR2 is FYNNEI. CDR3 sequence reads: CASSSEGGNTEAFF. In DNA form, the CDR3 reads TGTGCCAGCAGTTCGGAAGGAGGGAACACTGAAGCTTTCTTT.

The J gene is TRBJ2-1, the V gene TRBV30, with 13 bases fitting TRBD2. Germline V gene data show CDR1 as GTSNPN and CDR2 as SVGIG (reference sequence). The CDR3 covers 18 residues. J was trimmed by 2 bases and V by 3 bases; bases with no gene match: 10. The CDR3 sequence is CAWSATSGRLAPYNEQFF. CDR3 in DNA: TGTGCCTGGAGCGCGACTAGCGGGAGGTTGGCCCCCTACAATGAGCAGTTCTTC.